Included here is one T cell receptor beta chain sequence, with context. The antigen remains unidentified. Primers included in the PCR were 60 Vbeta and 13 Jbeta primers. Here immunoSEQ multiplex PCR was the method, and the copy in TCRdb shows in-frame clones only, minus some. The sample has approximately 110,000 clones, over 60% seen once. Per the germline V gene, CDR1 is SGHNT and CDR2 is YYREEE (reference sequence). Trimming took 0 bases from V and 6 from J, leaving 12 bases between them. The CDR3 extends over 14 amino acids. These data come from a study of cytomegalovirus exposure and HLA in healthy donors. Regarding the study as a whole: Researchers reportedly found TCR beta sequences accurately predicted most subjects' HLA-A and HLA-B alleles.

The chain links TRBV5-4 to TRBJ1-1; a possible D gene is TRBD1 (6 bases). Sequencing was carried out using PBMCs. This TCR was recovered from a woman aged 60-75 years in good health and CMV-seropositive. In nucleotides, the CDR3 is TGTGCCAGCAGCTTGGTTTCTGGGGGCGCTGAAGCTTTCTTT. This gives the protein CASSLVSGGAEAFF.